The next 16 T cell receptor beta chains were all read from a single sample in a study of tumor-infiltrating lymphocytes in primary liver carcinoma. Unsorted bulk tissue of roughly 18-31 mg yielded co-extracted RNA and DNA. With a constant-region primer, TCR beta cDNA was made from approximately 450 ng of total RNA. The TCR beta library was amplified through three nested multiplex PCR rounds in a modified ARM-PCR procedure. Primers for the first two PCR rounds were TRBV1-TRBV30 forward primers and a C-beta reverse primer (roughly 10 cycles per round). TCRdb re-called the multiplex PCR reads through MiXCR, storing one row per CDR3 protein. Of approximately 100,000 distinct CDR3 sequences listed, around two thirds are singletons. The material sequenced was liver tumor tissue from sampling region 2. Regarding subset: tumor region T2, inferior pole. All receptors derive from a woman in her sixties with primary liver carcinoma and hepatitis B virus infection.

This clonotype has only one observation. In this CDR3 the conserved last residue, phenylalanine or tryptophan, is missing, so a read error is likely. The chain couples TRBV28 to TRBJ2-3; perhaps TRBD1 as D (5 bases). CDR3 length equals 15 residues. V was clipped by 8 bases and J by 2 bases, with 17 bases between them. Germline assignment: CDR1 MDHEN and CDR2 SYDVKM. CDR3 residues: CASASWGRATDTQYL. The CDR3 nucleotides read TGTGCCAGCGCTTCCTGGGGCAGGGCCACAGATACGCAGTATTTG.

The CDR3: CSASLSGSTDTQYF. CDR3 nucleotides: TGCAGTGCTAGCTTGAGCGGGAGCACAGATACGCAGTATTTT. This chain connects TRBV20-1 to TRBJ2-3; D perhaps matches TRBD2 (6 bases). The CDR3 spans 14 residues. Per germline, CDR1 DFQATT and CDR2 SNEGSKA (reference sequence). V gave up 3 bases and J gave up 0 bases, with 10 bases separating them.

As concerns this clonotype: The conserved final phenylalanine or tryptophan is absent from the CDR3, which likely points to a read error. This chain joins TRBV5-1 and TRBJ2-7, with 10 positions matching TRBD2. Germline CDR1 reads SGHRS; CDR2 reads YFSETQ. The CDR3 totals 15 residues. CDR3 sequence: CTSSSGTSVGHEQYL. In DNA form, the CDR3 reads TGCACCAGCAGCTCAGGGACTAGCGTCGGTCACGAGCAGTACCTC.

About this clonotype: A single base separates this from a much larger clone, so it may be a read error. The V gene is TRBV5-1, the J gene TRBJ1-3, with 9 bases aligning to TRBD1. The length of the CDR3 is 15 residues. The germline gives CDR1 SGHRS, CDR2 YFSETQ. J lost 6 bases, V lost 5 bases, and 9 bases had no gene match. In DNA form, the CDR3 reads TGCGCCAGCAGGTCGGGACAGGGAGGAGTAAACACCATATATTTT. It codes for CASRSGQGGVNTIYF. The full variable domain, in which reference TRBV5-1 and TRBJ1-3 provide the parts outside the CDR3, is KAGVTQTPRYLIKTRGQQVTLSCSPISGHRSVSWYQQTPGQGLQFLFEYFSETQRNKGNFPGRFSGRQFSNSRSEMNVSTLELGDSALYLCASRSGQGGVNTIYFGEGSWLTVV.

The chain employs TRBV20-1 and TRBJ1-1, with unresolved D. Germline loops: CDR1 DFQATT, CDR2 SNEGSKA (reference sequence). The CDR3 length is 13 residues. Deletions cut 3 bases from V and 3 bases from J, with 11 bases between. The CDR3 here is CSASEHADTEAFF. The CDR3 DNA is TGCAGTGCTAGCGAACACGCGGACACTGAAGCTTTCTTT.

The V call is TRBV12-3 or TRBV12-4, the J call TRBJ2-3; TRBD1 is a possible D gene (5 bases). V shed 6 bases and J shed 6 bases, with 19 bases lying between them. This CDR3 is built from 15 residues. DNA for the CDR3: TGTGCCAGCAGCCCCTGGCAAGGGGCAGGTGATACGCAGTATTTT. This sequence encodes CASSPWQGAGDTQYF.

Comment on this clonotype: One end of the junction is discordant with germline, which a read error may explain. This chain connects TRBV11-2 to TRBJ2-7; possibly TRBD1 for D (8 bases). The germline gives CDR1 SGHAT, CDR2 FQNNGV. The CDR3 is made up of 15 amino acids. CDR3 in DNA: TGTGCCAGCAGCTTAGTCCTGACAGGGGACTACGAGCAGTATTTC. This encodes CASSLVLTGDYEQYF.

The V call is TRBV4-2, the J call TRBJ1-4; D possibly corresponds to TRBD1 (5 bases). The CDR3 runs 18 residues. With 3 bases removed from V and 5 bases from J, the gap between germline ends came to 22 bases. Germline values: CDR1 LGHNA, CDR2 YNFKEQ. The CDR3 loop reads CASSQDIVFDKVNEKLFF. CDR3 nucleotides: TGTGCCAGCAGCCAGGACATTGTATTCGACAAAGTGAATGAAAAACTGTTTTTT.

On this clonotype itself: No conserved phenylalanine or tryptophan is present at the end of the CDR3, so a read error is the likely explanation. This chain links TRBV6-1 with TRBJ2-1; the D call may be TRBD1 or TRBD2 (7 bases each). This CDR3 has 16 residues. Germline V gives CDR1 MNHNS, CDR2 SASEGT. The chain's CDR3 is CATLGGGGGSFNEQFS. CDR3 in DNA: TGTGCCACCCTTGGGGGGGGAGGGGGCTCCTTCAATGAGCAGTTCTCC.

Regarding this clonotype: This may stem from a read error, because a much larger clone lies one nucleotide away. This chain joins TRBV6-1 and TRBJ1-2, with 9 positions matching TRBD1. The CDR3 contains 17 residues. V lost 4 bases and J lost 3; bases outside the gene matches: 12. Per germline, CDR1 MNHNS and CDR2 SASEGT. CDR3 in DNA: TGTGCCAGCAGTGGAACTCTAAACAGGGGGCCCGACTATGGCTACACCTTC. It encodes CASSGTLNRGPDYGYTF.

J is TRBJ1-2 and V is TRBV28; D gene ambiguous. Germline V gene lookup returns CDR1 MDHEN and CDR2 SYDVKM. The CDR3 is 13 residues long. The V gene lost 3 bases and the J gene lost 4 bases, with 9 bases spanning the gap. Written as DNA, the CDR3 is TGTGCCAGCAGTTTCGGGCTGGGCTATGGCTACACCTTC. This encodes CASSFGLGYGYTF.

As concerns this clonotype: This clone may be a read error of a much larger clone one base away. This CDR3 fails to terminate in the conserved phenylalanine or tryptophan, so it likely reflects a read error. This chain joins TRBV25-1 and TRBJ1-2; D is ambiguous. CDR3 length equals 12 residues. Between the trimmed V and J ends, which lost 3 bases and 9 bases, there was a span of 11 bases. The germline gives CDR1 MGHDK, CDR2 SYGVNS. DNA of the CDR3: TGTGCCAGCAGTGAGGGGAGGATGAGCTACACCTTA. Protein: CASSEGRMSYTL.

This chain uses TRBV11-2 with TRBJ2-1; D is possibly TRBD2 (8 bases). The CDR3 extends over 16 amino acids. Germline V gene data show CDR1 as SGHAT and CDR2 as FQNNGV. V was clipped by 4 bases and J by 10 bases, with 23 bases between them. The CDR3 region has the DNA TGTGCCAGCAGCTCCCGCACTAGCGGAGGCAGGGGGGAGCAGTTCTTC. Residues: CASSSRTSGGRGEQFF. The full variable domain, completed using reference TRBV11-2 and TRBJ2-1, is EAGVAQSPRYKIIEKRQSVAFWCNPISGHATLYWYQQILGQGPKLLIQFQNNGVVDDSQLPKDRFSAERLKGVDSTLKIQPAKLEDSAVYLCASSSRTSGGRGEQFFGPGTRLTVL.

Points on this clonotype: The junction does not match germline at one end; this may be a read error. The chain combines TRBV6-1 with TRBJ2-1, with 8 nucleotides matching TRBD1. From germline, CDR1 is MNHNS and CDR2 SASEGT. This CDR3 contains 13 residues. This chain's CDR3 is CAGQGSHRGEQVF. The CDR3 bases are TGTGCCGGACAGGGCTCGCATAGAGGTGAGCAGGTCTTC.

This clonotype has at least ten counts. The J gene is TRBJ1-1, the V gene TRBV15; D not certain. Germline V gene sequence: CDR1 LNHNV, CDR2 YYDKDF (reference sequence). V was trimmed by 5 bases and J by 0 bases, leaving 10 bases between them. There are 14 residues in the CDR3. DNA for the CDR3: TGTGCCACCAGCTCTCTTCCCCTGAACACTGAAGCTTTCTTT. This encodes CATSSLPLNTEAFF.

V and J are TRBV6-5 and TRBJ1-2; no clear D. CDR3 size: 15 residues. Germline assignment: CDR1 MNHEY and CDR2 SVGAGI. V lost 2 bases to trimming and J lost 10 bases, with 20 bases between them. DNA for the CDR3: TGTGCCAGCAGTTACGAGGGTGAGGGCCGAAGGGACTACACCTTC. It encodes CASSYEGEGRRDYTF.